A selection of T cell receptor beta chains follows, all from one sample in a study of T cell responses to AZD1222 COVID-19 vaccine. Sequencing was performed with immunoSEQ multiplex PCR; in TCRdb, only in-frame clones are kept and a portion is missing. Of tens of thousands of clones listed, more than 70% were seen once; the top ten hold 6.9%. Here the sequenced sample was peripheral blood, taken 28 days after the second AZD1222 dose. The receptors come from an adult who received the AZD1222 COVID-19 vaccine. Both conserved end residues are part of each CDR3. D genes are given only for firm matches. For some rows the clone size is stated as once, few or many, or as a class when expanded; others skip it.

J gene | D gene | V gene | clone size | CDR3 DNA | CDR3 protein
TRBJ1-2 | NA | TRBV7-8 | NA | TGTGCCAGCAGCTTAGCTTCGGGTCCCGACTATGGCTACACCTTC | CASSLASGPDYGYTF
TRBJ1-1 | NA | TRBV28 | NA | TGTGCCAGCAGTCTACCTATCACTGAAGCTTTCTTT | CASSLPITEAFF
TRBJ1-2 | NA | TRBV6-5 | NA | TGTGCCAGCAGGGACGGATTTAACTATGGCTACACCTTC | CASRDGFNYGYTF
TRBJ2-2 | NA | TRBV5-4 | NA | TGTGCCAGCAGCTGGCAGGGTAACACCGGGGAGCTGTTTTTT | CASSWQGNTGELFF
TRBJ1-1 | NA | TRBV6-2/TRBV6-3 | few | TGTGCCAGCAGTTACAGCCAGAACACTGAAGCTTTCTTT | CASSYSQNTEAFF
TRBJ1-1 | TRBD1 | TRBV18 | NA | TGTGCCAGCTCACCACAAGCAGGGGGTCCCTTTGAAGCTTTCTTT | CASSPQAGGPFEAFF
TRBJ2-1 | TRBD1 | TRBV11-3 | once | TGTGCCAGCAGCCCGGGGACAGCTCTCCCGGTGCAGTTCTTC | CASSPGTALPVQFF
TRBJ2-7 | NA | TRBV5-6 | once | TGTGCCAGCAGCGCAAACAGGTACGAGCAGTACTTC | CASSANRYEQYF
TRBJ2-1 | NA | TRBV12-3/TRBV12-4 | once | TGTGCCAGCAGTACATTCGAACCGGCTGAGCAGTTCTTC | CASSTFEPAEQFF
TRBJ1-1 | NA | TRBV19 | once | TGTGCCAGTAGTATCCGCGGTGAGAACACTGAAGCTTTCTTT | CASSIRGENTEAFF
TRBJ1-5 | NA | TRBV5-6 | NA | TGTGCCAGCAGCCTAGGGGTTATGGTTCAGCCCCAGCATTTT | CASSLGVMVQPQHF
TRBJ2-7 | NA | TRBV4-1 | once | TGCGCCAGCAGCCAAGAACCAGAAGCCTACGAGCAGTACTTC | CASSQEPEAYEQYF
TRBJ2-1 | NA | TRBV7-8 | NA | TGTGCCAGCAGCCCGAGAGGCGTGGGGGTTGATGAGCAGTTCTTC | CASSPRGVGVDEQFF
TRBJ1-3 | TRBD1 | TRBV5-5 | NA | TGTGCCAGCAGCGTAGGCTGGGGGACAGGGACTGGAAACACCATATATTTT | CASSVGWGTGTGNTIYF
TRBJ2-1 | NA | TRBV19 | once | TGTGCCAGTAGTATAGTCCCTAAAATGACTGAGCAGTTCTTC | CASSIVPKMTEQFF
TRBJ2-3 | TRBD1 | TRBV3-1/TRBV3-2 | NA | TGTGCCAGCAGGCGACAGGGGACGAGGACAGATACGCAGTATTTT | CASRRQGTRTDTQYF